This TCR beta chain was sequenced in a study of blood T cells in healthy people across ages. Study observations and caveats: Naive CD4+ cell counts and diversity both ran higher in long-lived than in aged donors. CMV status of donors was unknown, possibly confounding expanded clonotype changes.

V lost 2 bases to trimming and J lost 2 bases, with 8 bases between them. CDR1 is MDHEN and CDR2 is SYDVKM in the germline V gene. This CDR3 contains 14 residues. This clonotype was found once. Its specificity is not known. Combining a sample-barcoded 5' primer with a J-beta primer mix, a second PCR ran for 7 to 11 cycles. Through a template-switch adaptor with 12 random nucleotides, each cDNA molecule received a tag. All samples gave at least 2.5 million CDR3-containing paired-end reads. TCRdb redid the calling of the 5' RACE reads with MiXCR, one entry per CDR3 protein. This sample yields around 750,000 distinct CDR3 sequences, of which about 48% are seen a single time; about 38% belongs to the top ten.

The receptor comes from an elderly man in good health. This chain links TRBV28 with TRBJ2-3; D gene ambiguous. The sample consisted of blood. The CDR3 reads CASSLAYPTDTQYF. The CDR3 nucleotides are TGTGCCAGCAGTTTAGCATATCCCACAGATACGCAGTATTTT.